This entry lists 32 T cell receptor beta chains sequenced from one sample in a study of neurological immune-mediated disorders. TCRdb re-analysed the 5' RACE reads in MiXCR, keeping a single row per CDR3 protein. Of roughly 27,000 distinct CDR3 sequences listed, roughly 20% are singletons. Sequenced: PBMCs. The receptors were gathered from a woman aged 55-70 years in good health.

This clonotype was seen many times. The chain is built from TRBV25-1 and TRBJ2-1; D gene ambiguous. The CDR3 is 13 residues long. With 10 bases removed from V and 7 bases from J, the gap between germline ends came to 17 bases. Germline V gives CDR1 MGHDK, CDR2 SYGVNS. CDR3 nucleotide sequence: TGTGCCATGTCTCCTCTTCCCCGGAATGAGCAGTTCTTC. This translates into CAMSPLPRNEQFF.

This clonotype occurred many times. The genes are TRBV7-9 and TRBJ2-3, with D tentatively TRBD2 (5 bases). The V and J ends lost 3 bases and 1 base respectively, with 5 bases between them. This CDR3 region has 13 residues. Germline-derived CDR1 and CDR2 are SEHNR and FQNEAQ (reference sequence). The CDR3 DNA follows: TGTGCCAGCAGCTTTAGCGGCACAGATACGCAGTATTTT. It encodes CASSFSGTDTQYF.

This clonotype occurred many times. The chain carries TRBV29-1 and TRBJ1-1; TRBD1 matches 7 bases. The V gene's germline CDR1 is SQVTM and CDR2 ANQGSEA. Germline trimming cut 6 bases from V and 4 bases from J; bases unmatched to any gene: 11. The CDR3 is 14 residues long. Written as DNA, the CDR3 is TGCAGCGTCGGGACAGTAACCCCGGTCACTGAAGCTTTCTTT. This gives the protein CSVGTVTPVTEAFF.

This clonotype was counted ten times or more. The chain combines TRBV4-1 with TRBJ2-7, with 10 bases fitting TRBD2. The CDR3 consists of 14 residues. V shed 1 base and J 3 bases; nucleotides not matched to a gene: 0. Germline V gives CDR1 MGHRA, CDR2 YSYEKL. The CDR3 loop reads CASSQGTSGYEQYF. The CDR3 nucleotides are TGCGCCAGCAGCCAAGGGACTAGCGGCTACGAGCAGTACTTC.

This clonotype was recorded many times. The CDR3 reads CASSPWTGINEKLFF. CDR3 sequence (DNA): TGTGCCAGCTCACCCTGGACAGGGATTAATGAAAAACTGTTTTTT. The J gene is TRBJ1-4, the V gene TRBV18; 8 nucleotides agree with TRBD1. CDR3 size: 15 residues. Germline CDR1 and CDR2: KGHSH and LQKENI. V trimming: 3 bases; J trimming: 4 bases; junction bases outside the gene matches: 4.

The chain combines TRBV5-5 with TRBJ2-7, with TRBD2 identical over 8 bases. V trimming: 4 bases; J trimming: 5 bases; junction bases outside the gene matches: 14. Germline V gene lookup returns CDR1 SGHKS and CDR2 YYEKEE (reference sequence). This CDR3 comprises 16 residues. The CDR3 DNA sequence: TGTGCCAGCAGCCCCTCCGTAATAGCGGGATACCACGAGCAGTACTTC. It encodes CASSPSVIAGYHEQYF.

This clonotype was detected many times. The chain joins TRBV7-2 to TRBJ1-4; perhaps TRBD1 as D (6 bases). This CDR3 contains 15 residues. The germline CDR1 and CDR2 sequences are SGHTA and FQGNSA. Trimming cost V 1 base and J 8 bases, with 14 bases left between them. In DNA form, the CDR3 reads TGTGCCAGCAGCTTAGTTGCAGGGGTAGGAGAAAAACTGTTTTTT. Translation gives CASSLVAGVGEKLFF.

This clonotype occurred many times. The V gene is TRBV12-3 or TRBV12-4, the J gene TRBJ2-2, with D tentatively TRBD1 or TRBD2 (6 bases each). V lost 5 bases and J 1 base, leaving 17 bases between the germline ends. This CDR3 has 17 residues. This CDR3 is CASSKGVGGRNTGELFF. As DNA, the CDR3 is TGTGCCAGCAGTAAAGGAGTGGGGGGCCGGAACACCGGGGAGCTGTTTTTT.

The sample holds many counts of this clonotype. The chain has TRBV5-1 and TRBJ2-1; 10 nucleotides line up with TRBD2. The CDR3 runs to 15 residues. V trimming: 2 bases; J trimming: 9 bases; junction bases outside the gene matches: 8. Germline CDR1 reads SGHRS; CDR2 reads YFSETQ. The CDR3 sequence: CASSLPSGGAAEQFF. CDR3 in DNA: TGCGCCAGCAGCTTACCGAGCGGGGGGGCCGCTGAGCAGTTCTTC.

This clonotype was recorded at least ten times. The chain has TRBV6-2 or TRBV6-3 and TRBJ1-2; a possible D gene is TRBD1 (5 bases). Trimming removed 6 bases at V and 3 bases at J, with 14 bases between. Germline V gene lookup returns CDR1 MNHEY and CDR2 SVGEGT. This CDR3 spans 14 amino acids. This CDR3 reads CASRGSGKDYGYTF. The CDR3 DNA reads TGTGCCAGCAGAGGGTCAGGGAAGGACTATGGCTACACCTTC.

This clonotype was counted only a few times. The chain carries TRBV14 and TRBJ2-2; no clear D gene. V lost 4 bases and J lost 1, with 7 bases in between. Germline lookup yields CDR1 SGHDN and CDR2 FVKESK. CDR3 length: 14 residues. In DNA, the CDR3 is TGTGCCAGCAGCCTGGTCCTGAACACCGGGGAGCTGTTTTTT. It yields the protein CASSLVLNTGELFF.

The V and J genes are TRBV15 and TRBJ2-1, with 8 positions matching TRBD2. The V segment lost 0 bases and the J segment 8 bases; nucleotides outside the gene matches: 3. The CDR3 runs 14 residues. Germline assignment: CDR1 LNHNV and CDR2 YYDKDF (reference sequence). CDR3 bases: TGTGCCACCAGCAGAGATCACGGGGGGGATGAGCAGTTCTTC. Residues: CATSRDHGGDEQFF.

CDR3 nucleotide sequence: TGTGCCAGCAGCGTTAATCAGGGAGGCTATGGCTACACCTTC. It is translated as CASSVNQGGYGYTF. The rearrangement links TRBV9 to TRBJ1-2, with a possible D match to TRBD1 (5 bases). V was cut by 2 bases and J by 4 bases, with 12 bases left in between. Germline V gene data show CDR1 as SGDLS and CDR2 as YYNGEE. The CDR3 sequence is 14 residues long.

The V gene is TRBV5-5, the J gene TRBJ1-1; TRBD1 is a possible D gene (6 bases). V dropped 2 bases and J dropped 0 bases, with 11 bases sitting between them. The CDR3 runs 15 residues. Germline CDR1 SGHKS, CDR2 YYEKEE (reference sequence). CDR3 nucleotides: TGTGCCAGCAGCTTCCAGACAGGTTTGAACACTGAAGCTTTCTTT. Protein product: CASSFQTGLNTEAFF.

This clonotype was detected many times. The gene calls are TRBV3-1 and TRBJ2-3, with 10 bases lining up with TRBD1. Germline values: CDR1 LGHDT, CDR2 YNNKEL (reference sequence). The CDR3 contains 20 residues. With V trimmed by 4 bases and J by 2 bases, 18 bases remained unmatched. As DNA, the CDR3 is TGTGCCAGCAGCCTAGCGGCCCCCGAGGGACAGGGGAGGTTCACAGATACGCAGTATTTT. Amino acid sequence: CASSLAAPEGQGRFTDTQYF.

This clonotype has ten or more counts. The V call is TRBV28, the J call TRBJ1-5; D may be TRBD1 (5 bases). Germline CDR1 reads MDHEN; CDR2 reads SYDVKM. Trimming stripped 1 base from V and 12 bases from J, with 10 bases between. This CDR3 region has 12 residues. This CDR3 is CASSLFPGVQHF. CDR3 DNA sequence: TGTGCCAGCAGTTTATTCCCGGGGGTCCAGCATTTT.

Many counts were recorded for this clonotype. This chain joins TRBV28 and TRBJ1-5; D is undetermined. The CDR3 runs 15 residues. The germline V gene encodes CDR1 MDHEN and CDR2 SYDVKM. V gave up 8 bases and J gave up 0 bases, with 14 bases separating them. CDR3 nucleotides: TGTGCCAGCGAAACAATAGGGTATAGCAATCAGCCCCAGCATTTT. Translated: CASETIGYSNQPQHF.

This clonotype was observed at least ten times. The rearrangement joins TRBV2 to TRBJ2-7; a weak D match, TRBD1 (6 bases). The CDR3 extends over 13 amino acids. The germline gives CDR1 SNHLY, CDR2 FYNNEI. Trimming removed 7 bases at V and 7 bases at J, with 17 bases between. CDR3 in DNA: TGTGCCAGCAAAACAGGGCCGATGTCTGAGCAGTACTTC. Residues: CASKTGPMSEQYF.

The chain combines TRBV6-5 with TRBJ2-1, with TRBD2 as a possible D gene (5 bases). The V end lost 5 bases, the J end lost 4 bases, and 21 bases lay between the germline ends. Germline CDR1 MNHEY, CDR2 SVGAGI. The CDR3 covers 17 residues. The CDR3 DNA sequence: TGTGCCAGCAGTCCTAGCTTCACCGCTATATATTACAATGAGCAGTTCTTC. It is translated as CASSPSFTAIYYNEQFF.

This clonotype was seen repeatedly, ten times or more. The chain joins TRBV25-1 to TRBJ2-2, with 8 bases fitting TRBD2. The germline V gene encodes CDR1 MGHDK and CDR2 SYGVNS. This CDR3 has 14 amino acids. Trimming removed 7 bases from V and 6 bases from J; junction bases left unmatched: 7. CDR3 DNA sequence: TGTGCCAGCAAAGCGGGAGCCGGGGCCGGGGAGCTGTTTTTT. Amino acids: CASKAGAGAGELFF.

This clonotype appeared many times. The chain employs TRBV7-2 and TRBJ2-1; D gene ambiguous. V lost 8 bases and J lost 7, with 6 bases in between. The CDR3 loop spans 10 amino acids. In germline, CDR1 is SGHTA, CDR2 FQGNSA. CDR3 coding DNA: TGTGCCAGCGGCCAAAATGAGCAGTTCTTC. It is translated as CASGQNEQFF.

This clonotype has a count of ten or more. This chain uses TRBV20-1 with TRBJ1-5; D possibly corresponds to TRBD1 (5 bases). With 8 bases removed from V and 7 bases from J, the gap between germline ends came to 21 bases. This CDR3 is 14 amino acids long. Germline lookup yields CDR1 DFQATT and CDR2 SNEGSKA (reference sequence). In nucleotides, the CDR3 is TGCAGTCCCGACCCCCCAATAACAGGACAGCCCCAGCATTTT. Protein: CSPDPPITGQPQHF.

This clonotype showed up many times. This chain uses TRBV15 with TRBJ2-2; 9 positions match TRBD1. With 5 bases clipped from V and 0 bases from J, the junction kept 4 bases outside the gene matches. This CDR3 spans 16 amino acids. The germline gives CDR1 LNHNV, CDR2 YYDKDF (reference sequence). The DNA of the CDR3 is TGTGCCACCAGCGGTTGGACAGGGGCGAACACCGGGGAGCTGTTTTTT. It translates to CATSGWTGANTGELFF.

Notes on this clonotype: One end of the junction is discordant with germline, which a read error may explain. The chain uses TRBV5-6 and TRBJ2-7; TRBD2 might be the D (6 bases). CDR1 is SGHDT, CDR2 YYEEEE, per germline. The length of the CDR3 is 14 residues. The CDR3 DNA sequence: TGTGCCAGCAGCTATTACGGGGACTCCTACCAGCAGTACTTC. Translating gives CASSYYGDSYQQYF. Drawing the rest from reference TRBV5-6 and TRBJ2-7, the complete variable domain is DAGVTQSPTHLIKTRGQQVTLRCSPKSGHDTVSWYQQALGQGPQFIFQYYEEEERQRGNFPDRFSGHQFPNYSSELNVNALLLGDSALYLCASSYYGDSYQQYFGPGTRLTVT.

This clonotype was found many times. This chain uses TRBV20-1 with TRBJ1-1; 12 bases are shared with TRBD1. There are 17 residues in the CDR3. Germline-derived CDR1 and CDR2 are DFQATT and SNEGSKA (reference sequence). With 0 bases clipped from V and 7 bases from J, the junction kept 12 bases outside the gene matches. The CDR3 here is CSARDERIGTGGFEAFF. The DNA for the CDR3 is TGCAGTGCTAGAGATGAGAGAATCGGGACAGGGGGCTTTGAAGCTTTCTTT.

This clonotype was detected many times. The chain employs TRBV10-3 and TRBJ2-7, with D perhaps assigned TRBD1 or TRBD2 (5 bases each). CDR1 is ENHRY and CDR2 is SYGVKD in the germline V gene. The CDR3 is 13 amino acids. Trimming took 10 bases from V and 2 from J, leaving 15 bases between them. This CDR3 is CATTRDGPYEQYF. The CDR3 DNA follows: TGTGCCACCACTAGGGACGGACCCTACGAGCAGTACTTC.

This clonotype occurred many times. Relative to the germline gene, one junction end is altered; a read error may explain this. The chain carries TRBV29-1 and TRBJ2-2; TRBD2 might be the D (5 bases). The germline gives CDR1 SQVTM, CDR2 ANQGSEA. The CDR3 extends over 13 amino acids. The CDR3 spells CSFSRGNPGELFF. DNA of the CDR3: TGCAGCTTCAGTAGAGGGAACCCCGGGGAGCTGTTTTTT.

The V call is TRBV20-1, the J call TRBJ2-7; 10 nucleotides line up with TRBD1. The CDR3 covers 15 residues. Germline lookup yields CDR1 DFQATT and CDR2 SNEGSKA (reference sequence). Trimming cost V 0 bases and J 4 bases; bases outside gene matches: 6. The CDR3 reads CSARDLEGQGYEQYF. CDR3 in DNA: TGCAGTGCTAGAGATCTGGAGGGACAGGGGTACGAGCAGTACTTC.

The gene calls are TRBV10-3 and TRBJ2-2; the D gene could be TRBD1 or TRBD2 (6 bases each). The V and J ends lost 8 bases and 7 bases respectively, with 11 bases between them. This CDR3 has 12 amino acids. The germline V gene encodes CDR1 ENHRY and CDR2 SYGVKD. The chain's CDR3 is CAIDGGGGELFF. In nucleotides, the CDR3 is TGTGCCATCGACGGAGGGGGCGGGGAGCTGTTTTTT.

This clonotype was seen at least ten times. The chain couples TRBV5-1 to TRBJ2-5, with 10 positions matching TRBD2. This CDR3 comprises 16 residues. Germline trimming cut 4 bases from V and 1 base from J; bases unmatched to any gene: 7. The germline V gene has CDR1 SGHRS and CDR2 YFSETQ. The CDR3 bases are TGCGCCAGCAGCAAAACAGTAGCGGGGGGCCAAGAGACCCAGTACTTC. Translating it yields CASSKTVAGGQETQYF.

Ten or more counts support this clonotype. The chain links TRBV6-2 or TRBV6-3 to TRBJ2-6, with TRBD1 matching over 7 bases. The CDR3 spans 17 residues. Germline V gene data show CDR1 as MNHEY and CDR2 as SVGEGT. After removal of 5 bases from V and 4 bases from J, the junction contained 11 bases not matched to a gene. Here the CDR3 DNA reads TGTGCCAGCAGTCGGGACAGAGGATGGGCCGGGGCCAACGTCCTGACTTTC. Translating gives CASSRDRGWAGANVLTF.

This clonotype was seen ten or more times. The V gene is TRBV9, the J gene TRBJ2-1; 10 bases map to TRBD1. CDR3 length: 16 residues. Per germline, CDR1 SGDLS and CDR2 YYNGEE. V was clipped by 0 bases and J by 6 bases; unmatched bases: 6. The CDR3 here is CASSVDSGQGSNEQFF. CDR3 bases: TGTGCCAGCAGCGTAGATTCGGGACAGGGGAGCAATGAGCAGTTCTTC.